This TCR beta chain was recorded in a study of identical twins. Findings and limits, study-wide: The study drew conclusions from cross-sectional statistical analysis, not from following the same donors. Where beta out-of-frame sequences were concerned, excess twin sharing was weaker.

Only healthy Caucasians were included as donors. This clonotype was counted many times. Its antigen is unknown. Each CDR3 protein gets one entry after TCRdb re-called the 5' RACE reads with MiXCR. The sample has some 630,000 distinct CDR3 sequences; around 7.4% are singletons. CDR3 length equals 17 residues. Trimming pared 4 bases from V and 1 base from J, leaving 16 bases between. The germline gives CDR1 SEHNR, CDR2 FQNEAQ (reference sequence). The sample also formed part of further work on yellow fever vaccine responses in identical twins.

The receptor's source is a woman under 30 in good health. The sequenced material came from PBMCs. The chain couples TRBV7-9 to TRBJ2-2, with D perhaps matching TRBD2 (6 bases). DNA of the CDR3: TGTGCCAGCAGCTCTCGGGACTCCTTAAGGAACACCGGGGAGCTGTTTTTT. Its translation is CASSSRDSLRNTGELFF.